These T cell receptor beta chains were read from a single sample in a study of cytomegalovirus exposure and HLA in healthy donors. Measured with immunoSEQ multiplex PCR; TCRdb has only the in-frame clones, and not every one. The sample has some 250,000 clones, roughly 87% seen once; the top ten hold around 3.1%. Sequencing used PBMCs. The source is a woman between 25 and 40 years old in good health and CMV-seronegative. CDR3s include the opening cysteine and the closing phenylalanine or tryptophan.

length: 15; J: TRBJ1-3; V: TRBV5-1; CDR3: CASSWDPASGNTIYF
length: 16; J: TRBJ2-6; V: TRBV27; CDR3: CASSFLPSTGANVLTF
length: 11; J: TRBJ2-1; V: TRBV6-6; CDR3: CASTRYNEQFF
length: 15; J: TRBJ2-7; V: TRBV5-1; CDR3: CASSTGTGGSYEQYF
length: 14; J: TRBJ2-7; V: TRBV10-2; CDR3: CASSESLSRYEQYF
length: 15; J: TRBJ2-7; V: TRBV11-2; CDR3: CASSLVQAGSYEQYF
length: 13; J: TRBJ2-3; V: TRBV5-4; CDR3: CASSSDRHGTQYF
length: 14; J: TRBJ2-1; V: TRBV5-6; CDR3: CASSLGQGVSEQFF
length: 14; J: TRBJ1-2; V: TRBV5-5; CDR3: CASIATHLNYGYTF
length: 16; J: TRBJ1-4; V: TRBV5-6; CDR3: CASSREVTIPGEKLFF
length: 15; J: TRBJ2-5; V: TRBV5-1; CDR3: CASSEDGGGGETQYF
length: 14; J: TRBJ1-5; V: TRBV2; CDR3: CASSWTGGNQPQHF
length: 16; J: TRBJ2-1; V: TRBV14; CDR3: CASSPSVTGVYNEQFF
length: 14; J: TRBJ2-3; V: TRBV29-1; CDR3: CSVEDRGATDTQYF
length: 17; J: TRBJ2-5; V: TRBV14; CDR3: CASSLRSWTSGLETQYF
length: 14; J: TRBJ1-5; V: TRBV29-1; CDR3: CSVVLGGNNQPQHF
length: 13; J: TRBJ2-3; V: TRBV7-9; CDR3: CASSSPRWDTQYF